This paragraph reports one T cell receptor (beta chain). What it binds is not known. Amplified regions were TCR beta CDR3 sequences from RNA transcripts. First-round RT-PCR of the TCR CDR3 relied on the HTBI primer set. TCRdb ran MiXCR on the multiplex PCR reads and lists one entry per CDR3 protein. The sample lists 750,000 to 900,000 distinct CDR3 sequences; roughly 37% were seen once. CDR1 and CDR2 (germline): SNHLY, FYNNEI. CDR3 length equals 14 residues. The ends were cut back, 6 bases at V and 6 bases at J, with 14 bases in the middle. The data were taken from a study of T cells in Graves' hyperthyroidism and ophthalmopathy. The study's findings and limits: Most clonotypes expanded in thyroid above 0.001 were likewise present in blood.

Graves' hyperthyroidism was deemed stable absent ophthalmopathy progression within 18 months. The sequencing sample was made of blood. The chain carries TRBV2 and TRBJ1-4; no clear D gene. This sequence originates from a man aged 18 to 35 with Graves' hyperthyroidism. The CDR3 loop reads CASSRQVGHEKLFF. The CDR3 nucleotides read TGTGCCAGCAGCCGCCAAGTAGGGCATGAAAAACTGTTTTTT.